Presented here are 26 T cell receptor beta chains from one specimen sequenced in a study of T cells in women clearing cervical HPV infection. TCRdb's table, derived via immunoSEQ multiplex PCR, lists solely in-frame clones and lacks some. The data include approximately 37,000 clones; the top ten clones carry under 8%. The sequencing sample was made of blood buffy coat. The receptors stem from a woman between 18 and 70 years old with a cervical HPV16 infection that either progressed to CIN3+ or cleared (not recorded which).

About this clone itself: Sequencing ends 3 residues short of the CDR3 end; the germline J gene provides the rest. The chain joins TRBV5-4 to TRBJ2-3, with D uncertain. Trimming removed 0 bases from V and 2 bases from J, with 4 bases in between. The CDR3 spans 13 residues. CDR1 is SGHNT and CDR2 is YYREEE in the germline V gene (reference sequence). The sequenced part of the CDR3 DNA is TGTGCCAGCAGCTTGGACTTCACAGATACG. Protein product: CASSLDFTDT. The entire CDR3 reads CASSLDFTDTQYF.

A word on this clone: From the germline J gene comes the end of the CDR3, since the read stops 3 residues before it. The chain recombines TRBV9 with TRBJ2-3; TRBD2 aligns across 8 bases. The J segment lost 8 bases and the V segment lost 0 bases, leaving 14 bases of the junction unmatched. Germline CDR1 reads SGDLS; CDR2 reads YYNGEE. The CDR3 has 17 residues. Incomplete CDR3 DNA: TGTGCCAGCAGCGTAGATGGGGGAGCGGGAGAGCAGGGTACG. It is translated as CASSVDGGAGEQGT. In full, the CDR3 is CASSVDGGAGEQGTQYF.

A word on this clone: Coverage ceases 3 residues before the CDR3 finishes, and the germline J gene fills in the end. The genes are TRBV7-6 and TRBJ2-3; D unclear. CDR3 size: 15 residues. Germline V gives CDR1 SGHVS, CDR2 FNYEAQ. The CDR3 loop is CASSNDMGVNQPQYF. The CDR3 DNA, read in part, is TGTGCCAGCAGCAATGACATGGGCGTCAATCAGCCG.

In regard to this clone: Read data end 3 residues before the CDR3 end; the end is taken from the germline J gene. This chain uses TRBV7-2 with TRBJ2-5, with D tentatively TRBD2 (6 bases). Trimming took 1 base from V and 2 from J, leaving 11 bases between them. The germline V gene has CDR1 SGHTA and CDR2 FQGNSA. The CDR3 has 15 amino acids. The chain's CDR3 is CASSLGASGQETQYF. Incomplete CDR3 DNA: TGTGCCAGCAGCTTAGGGGCCAGCGGGCAAGAGACC. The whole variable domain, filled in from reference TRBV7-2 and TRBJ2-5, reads GAGVSQSPSNKVTEKGKDVELRCDPISGHTALYWYRQSLGQGLEFLIYFQGNSAPDKSGLPSDRFSAERTGGSVSTLTIQRTQQEDSAVYLCASSLGASGQETQYFGPGTRLLVL.

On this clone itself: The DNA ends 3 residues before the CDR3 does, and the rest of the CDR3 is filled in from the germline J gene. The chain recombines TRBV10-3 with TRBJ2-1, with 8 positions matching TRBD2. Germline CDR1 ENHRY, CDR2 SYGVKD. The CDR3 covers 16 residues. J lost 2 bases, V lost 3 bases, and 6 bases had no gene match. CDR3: CAISDSGTRAYNEQFF. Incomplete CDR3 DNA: TGTGCCATCAGTGATTCAGGGACTAGGGCCTACAATGAG.

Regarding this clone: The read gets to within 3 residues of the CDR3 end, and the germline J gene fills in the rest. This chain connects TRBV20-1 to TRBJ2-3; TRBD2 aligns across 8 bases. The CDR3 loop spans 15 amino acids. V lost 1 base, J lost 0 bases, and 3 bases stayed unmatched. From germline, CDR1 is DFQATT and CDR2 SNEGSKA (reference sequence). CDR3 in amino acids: CSARAPSGSTDTQYF. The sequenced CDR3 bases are TGCAGTGCTAGAGCCCCTAGCGGGAGCACAGATACG.

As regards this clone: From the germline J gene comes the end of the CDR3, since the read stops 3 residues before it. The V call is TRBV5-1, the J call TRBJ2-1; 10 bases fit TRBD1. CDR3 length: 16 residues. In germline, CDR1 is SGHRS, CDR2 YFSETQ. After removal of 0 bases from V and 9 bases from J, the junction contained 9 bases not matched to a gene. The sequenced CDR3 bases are TGCGCCAGCAGCTTGGATGCGGGACAGGGGAGGGGTGAG. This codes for CASSLDAGQGRGE. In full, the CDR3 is CASSLDAGQGRGEQFF.

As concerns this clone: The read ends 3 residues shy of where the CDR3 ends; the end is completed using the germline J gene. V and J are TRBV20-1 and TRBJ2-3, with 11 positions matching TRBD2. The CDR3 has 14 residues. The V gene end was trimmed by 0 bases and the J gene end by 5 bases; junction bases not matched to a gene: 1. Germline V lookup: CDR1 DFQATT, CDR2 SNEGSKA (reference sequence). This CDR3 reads CSARDLAGGDTQYF. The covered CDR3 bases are TGCAGTGCTAGAGATCTAGCGGGAGGAGATACG.

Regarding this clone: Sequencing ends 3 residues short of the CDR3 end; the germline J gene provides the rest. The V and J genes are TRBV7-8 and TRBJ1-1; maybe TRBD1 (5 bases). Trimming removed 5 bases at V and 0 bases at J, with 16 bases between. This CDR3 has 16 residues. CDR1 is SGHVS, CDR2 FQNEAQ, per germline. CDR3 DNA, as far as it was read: TGTGCCAGCAGCCTAAACGGGGGGGTGATGAACACTGAA. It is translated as CASSLNGGVMNTE. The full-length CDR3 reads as CASSLNGGVMNTEAFF.

CDR3 DNA (partial): TGTGCCAGTAGTGGCCGACAAGGTCAGCCC. Amino acids: CASSGRQGQP. The complete CDR3 protein is CASSGRQGQPQHF. This rearrangement joins TRBV19 to TRBJ1-5; D is undetermined. The CDR3 extends 3 residues past the end of the read, so its final part is completed from the germline J gene. CDR1 is LNHDA and CDR2 is SQIVND in the germline V gene (reference sequence). With 5 bases removed from V and 6 bases from J, the gap between germline ends came to 11 bases. The CDR3 has 13 residues.

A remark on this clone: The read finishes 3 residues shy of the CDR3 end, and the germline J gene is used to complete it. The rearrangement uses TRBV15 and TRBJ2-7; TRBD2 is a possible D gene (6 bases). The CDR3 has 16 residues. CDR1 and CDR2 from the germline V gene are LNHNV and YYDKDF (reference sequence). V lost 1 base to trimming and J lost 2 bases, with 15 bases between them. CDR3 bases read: TGTGCCACCAGCAGAGTCGGGACTCCTCGAGCCTACGAG. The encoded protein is CATSRVGTPRAYE. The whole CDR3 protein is CATSRVGTPRAYEQYF.

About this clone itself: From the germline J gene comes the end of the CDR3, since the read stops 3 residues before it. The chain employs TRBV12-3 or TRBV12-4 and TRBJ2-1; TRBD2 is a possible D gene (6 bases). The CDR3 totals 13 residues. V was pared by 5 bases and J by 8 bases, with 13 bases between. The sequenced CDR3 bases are TGTGCCAGCAGTCTCTCGGGAGCGGATGAG. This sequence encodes CASSLSGADE. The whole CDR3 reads CASSLSGADEQFF.

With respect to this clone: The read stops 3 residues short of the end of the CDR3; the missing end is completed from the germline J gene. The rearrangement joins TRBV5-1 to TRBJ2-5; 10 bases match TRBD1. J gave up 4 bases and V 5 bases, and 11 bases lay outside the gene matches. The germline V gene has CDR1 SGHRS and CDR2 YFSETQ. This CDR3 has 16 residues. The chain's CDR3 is CASSTGTGDGGETQYF. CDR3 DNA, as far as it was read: TGCGCCAGCAGTACCGGGACAGGGGATGGCGGAGAGACC.

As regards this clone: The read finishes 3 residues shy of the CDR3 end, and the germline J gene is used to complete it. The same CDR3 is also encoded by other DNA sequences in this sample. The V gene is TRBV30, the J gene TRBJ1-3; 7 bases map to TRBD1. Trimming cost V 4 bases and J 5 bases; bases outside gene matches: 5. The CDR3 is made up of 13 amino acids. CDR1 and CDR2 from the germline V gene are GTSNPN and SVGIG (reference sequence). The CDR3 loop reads CAWNLGQRNTIYF. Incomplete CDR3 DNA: TGTGCCTGGAACCTGGGACAGCGAAACACC.

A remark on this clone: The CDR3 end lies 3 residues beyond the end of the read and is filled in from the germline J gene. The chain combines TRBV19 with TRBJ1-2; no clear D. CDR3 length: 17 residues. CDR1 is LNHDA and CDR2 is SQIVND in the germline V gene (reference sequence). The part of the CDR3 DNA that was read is TGTGCCAGTAGTAACGCACCTCCGCTCGGAGGCACAGATACC. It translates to CASSNAPPLGGTDT. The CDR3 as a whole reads CASSNAPPLGGTDTYTF. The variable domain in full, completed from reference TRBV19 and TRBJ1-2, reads DGGITQSPKYLFRKEGQNVTLSCEQNLNHDAMYWYRQDPGQGLRLIYYSQIVNDFQKGDIAEGYSVSREKKESFPLTVTSAQKNPTAFYLCASSNAPPLGGTDTYTFGSGTRLTVV.

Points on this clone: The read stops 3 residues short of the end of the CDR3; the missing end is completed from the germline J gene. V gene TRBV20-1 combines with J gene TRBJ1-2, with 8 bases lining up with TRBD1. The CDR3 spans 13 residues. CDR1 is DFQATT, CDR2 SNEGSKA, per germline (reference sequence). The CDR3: CSATGGSPYDYTF. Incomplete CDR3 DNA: TGCAGTGCTACAGGGGGCAGTCCCTACGAC.

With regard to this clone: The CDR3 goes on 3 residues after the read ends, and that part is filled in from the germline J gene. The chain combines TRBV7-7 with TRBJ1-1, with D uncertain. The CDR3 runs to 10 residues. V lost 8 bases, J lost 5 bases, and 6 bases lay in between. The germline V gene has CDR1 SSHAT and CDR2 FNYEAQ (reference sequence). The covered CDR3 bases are TGTGCCAGCCTAAAAACTGAA. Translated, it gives CASLKTE. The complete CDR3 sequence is CASLKTEAFF. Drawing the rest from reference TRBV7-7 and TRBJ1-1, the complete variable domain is GAGVSQSPRYKVTKRGQDVTLRCDPISSHATLYWYQQALGQGPEFLTYFNYEAQPDKSGLPSDRFSAERPEGSISTLTIQRTEQRDSAMYRCASLKTEAFFGQGTRLTVV.

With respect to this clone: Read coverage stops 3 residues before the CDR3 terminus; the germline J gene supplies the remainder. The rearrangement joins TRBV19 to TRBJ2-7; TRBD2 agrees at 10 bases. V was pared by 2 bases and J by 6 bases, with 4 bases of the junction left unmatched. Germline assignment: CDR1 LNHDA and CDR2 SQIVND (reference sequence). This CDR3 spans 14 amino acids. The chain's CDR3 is CASSISGGAGEQYF. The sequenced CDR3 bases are TGTGCCAGTAGTATAAGCGGGGGGGCTGGCGAG. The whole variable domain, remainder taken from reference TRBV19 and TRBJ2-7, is DGGITQSPKYLFRKEGQNVTLSCEQNLNHDAMYWYRQDPGQGLRLIYYSQIVNDFQKGDIAEGYSVSREKKESFPLTVTSAQKNPTAFYLCASSISGGAGEQYFGPGTRLTVT.

The DNA read from the CDR3 is TGTGCCATGCAGAGCGGGGGGGCGGGAAATGAG. Translating gives CAMQSGGAGNE. The whole CDR3 sequence is CAMQSGGAGNEQFF. V gene TRBV10-3 combines with J gene TRBJ2-1; TRBD2 agrees at 10 bases. The read falls 3 residues short of the CDR3 end, and the missing part is taken from the germline J gene. J was trimmed by 7 bases and V by 9 bases; bases with no gene match: 9. CDR3 length: 14 amino acids. The germline V gene encodes CDR1 ENHRY and CDR2 SYGVKD.

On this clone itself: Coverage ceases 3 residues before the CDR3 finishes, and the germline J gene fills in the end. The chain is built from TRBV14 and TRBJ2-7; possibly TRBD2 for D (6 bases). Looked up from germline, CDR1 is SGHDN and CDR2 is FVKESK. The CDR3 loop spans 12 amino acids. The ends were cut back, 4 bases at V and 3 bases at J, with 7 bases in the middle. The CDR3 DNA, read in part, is TGTGCCAGCAGCCCAGCGGGCTACGAG. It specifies CASSPAGYE. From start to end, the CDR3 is CASSPAGYEQYF.

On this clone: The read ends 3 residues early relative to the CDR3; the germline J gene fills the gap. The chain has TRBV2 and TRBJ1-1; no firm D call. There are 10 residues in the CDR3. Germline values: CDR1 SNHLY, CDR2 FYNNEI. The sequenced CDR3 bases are TGTGCCAGCAGTGAACGGGGA. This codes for CASSERG. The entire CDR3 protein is CASSERGAFF.

The part of the CDR3 DNA that was read is TGTGCCTGGAAACGTGGGGCCCTCTACGAG. It yields the protein CAWKRGALYE. The entire CDR3 is CAWKRGALYEQYF. The genes are TRBV30 and TRBJ2-7, with D perhaps matching TRBD1 (5 bases). The read ends 3 residues before the CDR3 terminus; that terminus is restored from the germline J gene. The V end lost 4 bases, the J end lost 3 bases, and 13 bases lay between the germline ends. This CDR3 comprises 13 residues. CDR1 is GTSNPN and CDR2 is SVGIG in the germline V gene (reference sequence).

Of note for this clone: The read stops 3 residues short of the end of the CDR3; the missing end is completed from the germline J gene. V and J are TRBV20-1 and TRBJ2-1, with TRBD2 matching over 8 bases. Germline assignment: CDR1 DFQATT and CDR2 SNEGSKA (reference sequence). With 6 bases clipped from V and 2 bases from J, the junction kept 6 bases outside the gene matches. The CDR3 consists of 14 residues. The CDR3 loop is CSAPLAGPYNEQFF. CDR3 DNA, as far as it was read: TGCAGTGCCCCCCTAGCGGGCCCCTACAATGAG.

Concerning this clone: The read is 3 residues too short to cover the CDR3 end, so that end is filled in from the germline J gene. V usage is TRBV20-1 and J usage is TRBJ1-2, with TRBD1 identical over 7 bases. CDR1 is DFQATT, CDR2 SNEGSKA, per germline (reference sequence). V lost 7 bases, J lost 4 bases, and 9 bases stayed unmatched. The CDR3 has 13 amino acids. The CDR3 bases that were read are TGCAGTGTTAGGGCACAGGGGAGCTATGGC. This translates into CSVRAQGSYG. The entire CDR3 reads CSVRAQGSYGYTF.

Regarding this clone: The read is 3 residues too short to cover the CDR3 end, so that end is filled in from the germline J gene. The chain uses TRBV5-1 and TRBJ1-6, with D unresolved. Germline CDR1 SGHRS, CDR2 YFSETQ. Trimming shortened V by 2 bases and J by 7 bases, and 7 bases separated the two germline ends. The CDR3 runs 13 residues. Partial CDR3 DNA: TGCGCCAGCAGCTTAACAGAAAATTCACCC. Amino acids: CASSLTENSP. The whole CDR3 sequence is CASSLTENSPLHF.

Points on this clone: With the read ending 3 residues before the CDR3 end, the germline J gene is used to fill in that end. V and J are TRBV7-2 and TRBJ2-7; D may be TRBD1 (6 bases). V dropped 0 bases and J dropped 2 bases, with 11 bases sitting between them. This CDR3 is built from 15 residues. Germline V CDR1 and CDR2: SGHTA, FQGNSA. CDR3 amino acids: CASSLALSGAYEQYF. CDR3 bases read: TGTGCCAGCAGCTTAGCTCTCTCAGGGGCCTACGAG.